The TCR beta chain under discussion was sequenced for a study of blood T cell repertoires in COVID-19. Across the whole study: The study drew acute and convalescent COVID-19 samples from the United States, Italy and Spain. Sample material is recorded as cDNA or gDNA derived from T cells, B-cell-depleted T cells, or PBMCs.

Under the authors' procedure: The assay estimated nucleated cells by amplifying reference gene primers. Here immunoSEQ multiplex PCR was the method, and the copy in TCRdb shows in-frame clones only, minus some. V, J and clone size reflect that table, while D and trimming were determined from the DNA. The table lists around 220,000 clones, about four fifths of them singletons. The CDR3 extends over 14 amino acids. V dropped 6 bases and J dropped 5; count of bases not matched to a gene: 9. Germline V CDR1 and CDR2: ENHRY, SYGVKD. This sequence originates from an elderly woman with COVID-19, enrolled during active disease. The chain combines TRBV10-3 with TRBJ2-5, with 7 bases matching TRBD2. Material: peripheral blood. The CDR3 nucleotides are TGTGCCATCAGCGGGGAGGGAGTCGGGGAGACCCAGTACTTC. It specifies CAISGEGVGETQYF.